The 3 T cell receptor beta chains presented below share a single source sample, sequenced in a study of shared clonotypes between healthy human individuals (dated by TCRdb to the early 2020s). CD8 naive samples consisted of CD45RO-negative cells that were positively selected for CCR7, yielding a CD45RA+CCR7+ population without TemRA cells. The library was produced with the immunoSEQ multiplex PCR assay. TCRdb re-hosts the immuneACCESS table, in-frame sequences only. Its copies lack some clones; in the studies checked, an unresolved V gene accounts for under half of them, and the cause for the rest is not known. This sample gives under 850,000 clones in total; 80% to 95% of them show up just once. The biggest ten clones account for nearly 25% of the sample. Material for sequencing was naive CD8+ T cells sorted from blood. The sample's cell subset or site label, decoded: CD45RA+CCR7+. The source of these receptors is a man between 25 and 39 years old in good health.

The chain couples TRBV5-5 to TRBJ1-4; D not resolved. Trimming removed 3 bases from V and 0 bases from J, with 12 bases in between. The germline V gene has CDR1 SGHKS and CDR2 YYEKEE (reference sequence). The length of the CDR3 is 16 residues. Here the CDR3 reads CASSWTTVATNEKLFF. DNA of the CDR3: TGTGCCAGCAGCTGGACGACGGTTGCAACTAATGAAAAACTGTTTTTT.

The V gene is TRBV7-2, the J gene TRBJ2-5, with a tentative D call TRBD1 (5 bases). Germline CDR1 is SGHTA and CDR2 is FQGNSA. This CDR3 is built from 13 residues. Trimming took 5 bases from V and 3 from J, leaving 10 bases between them. The CDR3 reads CASSPDNEETQYF. CDR3 DNA: TGTGCCAGCAGCCCGGACAACGAAGAGACCCAGTACTTC. Full variable domain (remainder filled in from reference TRBV7-2 and TRBJ2-5): GAGVSQSPSNKVTEKGKDVELRCDPISGHTALYWYRQSLGQGLEFLIYFQGNSAPDKSGLPSDRFSAERTGGSVSTLTIQRTQQEDSAVYLCASSPDNEETQYFGPGTRLLVL.

This sequence joins TRBV6-1 and TRBJ2-6; D unclear. The germline V and J ends were trimmed by 2 bases and 0 bases, with 5 bases remaining between them. The CDR3 contains 15 residues. Germline loops: CDR1 MNHNS, CDR2 SASEGT. The CDR3 loop reads CASSERPSGANVLTF. The CDR3 DNA reads TGTGCCAGCAGTGAACGGCCCTCTGGGGCCAACGTCCTGACTTTC.